This T cell receptor beta chain was recorded in a study of CD8+ T cells in alopecia areata. Sequencing templates came from extracted RNA that was reverse transcribed into cDNA. This table comes from immunoSEQ multiplex PCR, and its TCRdb copy is limited to in-frame clones, with some not included. Counted here are around 120,000 clones, approximately 38% occurring once; the ten biggest clones make up approximately 3.3%. This CDR3 is 13 amino acids long. The junction had 7 bases not matched to a gene; V was cut back by 5 bases and J by 12 bases. Germline CDR1 reads SGHTA; CDR2 reads FQGTGA. Comment on this clone: As yet, its antigen is unknown.

Lesional scalp punch biopsies and peripheral blood were collected from alopecia areata patients. The study's findings and limits: Normal scalp had lower clonality than lesional scalp, with alopecia totalis/universalis lesions showing this most strongly.

This receptor was obtained from a human donor with alopecia areata. The sample comprised CD4+ T cells sorted from blood. The chain recombines TRBV7-3 with TRBJ2-1; 10 nucleotides align to TRBD1. CDR3 sequence: CASSVDGQGGQFF. The DNA of the CDR3 is TGTGCCAGCAGCGTAGACGGACAGGGGGGGCAGTTCTTC.